This paragraph covers one T cell receptor beta chain sequence. This record comes from a study of shared T cell receptors in the human thymus. Clones were sequenced by immunoSEQ multiplex PCR, and TCRdb holds only the in-frame ones, with some missing. The repertoire holds 450,000 to 650,000 clones, 78% seen once, with around 0.013% in the top ten. Trimming pared 3 bases from V and 5 bases from J, leaving 17 bases between. The CDR3 is 15 amino acids. Germline values: CDR1 SEHNR, CDR2 FQNEAQ (reference sequence). This sample also appeared in a second study, on human thymus T cells.

The material sequenced was thymocytes. This receptor was obtained from a boy under two years old with a congenital heart defect. The V call is TRBV7-9, the J call TRBJ2-7; tentatively, D is TRBD2 (6 bases). Here the CDR3 DNA reads TGTGCCAGCAGCTTTGAGATAGGGACTCGACACGAGCAGTACTTC. Its protein is CASSFEIGTRHEQYF. Full variable domain (outside the CDR3, taken from reference TRBV7-9 and TRBJ2-7): DTGVSQNPRHKITKRGQNVTFRCDPISEHNRLYWYRQTLGQGPEFLTYFQNEAQLEKSRLLSDRFSAERPKGSFSTLEIQRTEQGDSAMYLCASSFEIGTRHEQYFGPGTRLTVT.